This T cell receptor (beta chain) was sequenced during a study of breast tumors, draining lymph nodes, adjacent tissues. Study-level findings and limits: Data fit most tumor T cells coming from lymph node, expanding in tumor.

This clonotype came up many times. What it recognizes is unknown. Samples came from axillary lymph nodes draining the breast cancer. MiXCR, run by TCRdb on the multiplex PCR reads, gives a single entry per CDR3 protein. Counted here are over 200,000 distinct CDR3 sequences, approximately 36% occurring once; the ten biggest clones make up 3.6%. CDR1 is LGHNA, CDR2 YSLEER, per germline. CDR3 length: 14 residues. The ends were cut back, 4 bases at V and 3 bases at J, with 9 bases in the middle. The sequenced material came from axillary lymph node tissue. The genes are TRBV4-3 and TRBJ2-2, with D maybe TRBD1 (6 bases). This receptor was taken from a female donor with breast cancer. Some clones in this sample may be carry-over from other donors' samples. The CDR3 loop is CASSPDRYTGELFF. The CDR3 coding sequence is TGCGCCAGCAGCCCTGACAGGTACACCGGGGAGCTGTTTTTT.